These T cell receptor beta chains were read from a single sample in a study of blood T cell repertoires in COVID-19. Profiled with immunoSEQ multiplex PCR; TCRdb holds only in-frame clones, not every one. The repertoire consists of about 200,000 clones, with around 80% occurring once and the leading ten covering around 5.8%. What was sequenced was peripheral blood. Receptors were obtained from a woman between 65 and 79 years old with acute or convalescent COVID-19. Both conserved end residues are part of each CDR3. D genes are given only for firm matches. Clone size is shown for a subset of rows, as once, few, many or a class of expanded clone.

>.|TRBJ1-6|14|.|TRBV30
TGTGCCTGGAGTGAAGGGCAGGGAGGTTCACCCCTCCACTTT
CAWSEGQGGSPLHF
>.|TRBJ1-4|15|TRBD1|TRBV2
TGTGCCAGCACCCGGGACAGAGCAACTAATGAAAAACTGTTTTTT
CASTRDRATNEKLFF
>.|TRBJ1-1|13|.|TRBV12-3/TRBV12-4
TGTGCCAGCAGTTTGACAGCGAACACTGAAGCTTTCTTT
CASSLTANTEAFF
>.|TRBJ1-2|14|TRBD1|TRBV28
TGTGCCAGCAGTTTCTCAGGGGGCTATAGTGGCTACACCTTC
CASSFSGGYSGYTF
>.|TRBJ2-7|14|.|TRBV5-1
TGCGCCAGCAGCGGGGGACAACCTCCCAACGAGCAGTACTTC
CASSGGQPPNEQYF
>.|TRBJ1-2|12|TRBD1|TRBV6-6
TGTGCCAGCAGTTGGGACAGCGGAGGCTACACCTTC
CASSWDSGGYTF
>.|TRBJ1-2|13|.|TRBV5-6
TGTGCCAGCAGCTTGGCAGGGAACTATGGCTACACCTTC
CASSLAGNYGYTF
>few|TRBJ1-2|12|.|TRBV28
TGTGCCAGCAGCCAGAGGACACGCGGCTACACCTTC
CASSQRTRGYTF
>.|TRBJ1-5|15|.|TRBV5-6
TGTGCCAGCAGCTTGGGTCGGGGGACCAATCAGCCCCAGCATTTT
CASSLGRGTNQPQHF
>.|TRBJ1-1|16|.|TRBV9
TGTGCCAGCAGCACATTCGGGACAAAATCCCACACTGAAGCTTTCTTT
CASSTFGTKSHTEAFF
>.|TRBJ1-2|11|TRBD1|TRBV29-1
TGCAGGGTTACAGGGGTTTATGGCTACACCTTC
CRVTGVYGYTF
>.|TRBJ1-5|12|TRBD1|TRBV3-1/TRBV3-2
TGTGCCAGCAGCCTACAGGGGTGGCCCCAGCATTTT
CASSLQGWPQHF